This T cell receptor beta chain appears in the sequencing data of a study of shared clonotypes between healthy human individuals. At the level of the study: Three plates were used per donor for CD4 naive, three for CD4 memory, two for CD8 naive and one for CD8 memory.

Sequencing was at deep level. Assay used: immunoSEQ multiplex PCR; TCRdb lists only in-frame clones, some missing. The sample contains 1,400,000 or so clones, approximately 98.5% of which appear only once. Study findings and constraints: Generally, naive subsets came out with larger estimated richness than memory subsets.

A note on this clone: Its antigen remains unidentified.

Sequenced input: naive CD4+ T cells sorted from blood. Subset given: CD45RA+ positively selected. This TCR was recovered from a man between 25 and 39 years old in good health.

The CDR3 region has the DNA TGTGCCAGCAGCCAGGATTATGCCGGGACTAGCGGGAGGGCCTCGGAGACCCAGTACTTC. Translating gives CASSQDYAGTSGRASETQYF. The gene calls are TRBV14 and TRBJ2-5, with 16 nucleotides matching TRBD2. The CDR3 runs to 20 residues. Germline trimming cut 3 bases from V and 5 bases from J; bases unmatched to any gene: 15. Germline V CDR1 and CDR2: SGHDN, FVKESK.